The clone carrying this TCR beta chain was seen a handful of times. The authors' processing: Estimation of nucleated cell counts was performed using reference gene primer amplification. Only in-frame clones appear in the TCRdb table, and some are missing; sequencing was by immunoSEQ multiplex PCR. V and J calls and clone size follow that table, whereas D and trimming were derived from the DNA. The sample lists under 250,000 clones, approximately 84% seen once, with approximately 10% in the top ten. J was trimmed by 3 bases and V by 3 bases; bases with no gene match: 4. This CDR3 is 14 amino acids long. Germline V gene lookup returns CDR1 LGHDT and CDR2 YNNKEL (reference sequence). The sample originates from a study of blood T cell repertoires in COVID-19. Overall study context: Sources were T cells, B-cell-depleted T cells, or PBMCs; the material itself was cDNA or gDNA.

The sequenced sample consisted of peripheral blood. The clonotype was recovered from a man between 45 and 60 years old with COVID-19, enrolled during active disease. V is TRBV3-1 (or the pseudogene TRBV3-2) and J is TRBJ2-7, with TRBD1 matching 8 bases. CDR3 residues: CASSHGGQGYEQYF. CDR3 nucleotide sequence: TGTGCCAGCAGCCATGGCGGACAGGGCTACGAGCAGTACTTC.